This note documents a single TCR beta chain sequence. Relative to the germline gene, one junction end is altered; a read error may explain this. These data originate in a study of cytomegalovirus exposure and HLA in healthy donors. Only in-frame clones appear in the TCRdb table, and some are missing; sequencing was by immunoSEQ multiplex PCR. This table has over 130,000 clones, around 86% appearing once. Germline-derived CDR1 and CDR2 are SGHVS and FNYEAQ. The CDR3 loop spans 16 amino acids. The chain carries TRBV7-6 and TRBJ2-1, with 7 nucleotides matching TRBD2. The TCR was taken from a man between 18 and 35 years old in good health and CMV-seropositive. The sequencing input was PBMCs. The DNA for the CDR3 is TGTGCCAGCAGGTTAGAAGCGGGAAGCTCCTACAATGAGCAGTTCTTC. It is translated as CASRLEAGSSYNEQFF.